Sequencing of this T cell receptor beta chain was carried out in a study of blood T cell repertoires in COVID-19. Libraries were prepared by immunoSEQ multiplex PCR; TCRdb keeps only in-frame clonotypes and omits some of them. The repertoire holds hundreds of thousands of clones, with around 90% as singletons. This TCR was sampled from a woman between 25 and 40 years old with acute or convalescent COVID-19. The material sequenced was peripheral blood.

The DNA of the CDR3 is TGTGCCAGCAGTTACGTCGCGGGAGGGGTCAATGAGCAGTTCTTC. As protein: CASSYVAGGVNEQFF. The chain is built from TRBV6-2 or TRBV6-3 and TRBJ2-1, with 9 bases aligning to TRBD2. Germline V lookup: CDR1 MNHEY, CDR2 SVGEGT. The CDR3 consists of 15 residues. The V segment lost 2 bases and the J segment 6 bases; nucleotides outside the gene matches: 5.